The entry that follows covers one T cell receptor beta chain sequence. Germline CDR1 and CDR2: SGHRS and YFSETQ. The CDR3 has 15 amino acids. V lost 3 bases to trimming and J lost 6 bases; unmatched junction nucleotides: 8. Original processing methods: Estimation of nucleated cell counts relied on the amplification of reference gene primers. The data were produced by immunoSEQ multiplex PCR, yet TCRdb's version contains in-frame clones alone and is incomplete. The V and J calls and clone size were taken over from that table, and D and trimming were inferred from the DNA. The table records about 260,000 clones, approximately 86% of them present only once. The data belong to a study of blood T cell repertoires in COVID-19. Looking at the study overall: Sample material is recorded as cDNA or gDNA derived from T cells, B-cell-depleted T cells, or PBMCs.

The Seattle patients, enrolled during active infection, were followed longitudinally. The chain employs TRBV5-1 and TRBJ2-2; 7 bases align to TRBD2. Sequences were obtained from peripheral blood. This clonotype was sampled from a woman aged 55-69 years with COVID-19, enrolled during active disease. CDR3 sequence: CASSSGRVLAGELFF. The DNA of the CDR3 is TGCGCCAGCAGCTCTGGGAGGGTTCTCGCCGGGGAGCTGTTTTTT.